This TCR beta chain came from a study of beta chain features in type 1 diabetes. This clone was counted a few times. Reverse transcription of all isolated RNA meant that expressed TCRB transcripts were sequenced. The repertoire was sequenced with immunoSEQ multiplex PCR; TCRdb's copy has only in-frame clones and lacks some. There are 310,000 or so clones in the sample; 11% occur only once, and around 0.015% lies in the top ten. This CDR3 has 14 residues. Trimming shortened V by 1 base and J by 4 bases, and 10 bases separated the two germline ends. Germline assignment: CDR1 SGHTA and CDR2 FQGNSA. Each of the CD4+ naive, central memory, regulatory and stem cell-like memory populations was sorted via CD45RO/CCR7/CD25/CD127/CD95/CD27.

The sequence derives from a woman under 40 in good health. Material: naive CD4+ T cells from blood. The chain carries TRBV7-2 and TRBJ2-5; D might be TRBD2 (6 bases). CDR3 residues: CASSLGFSGETQYF. For the CDR3, the DNA is TGTGCCAGCAGCTTAGGGTTTAGCGGAGAGACCCAGTACTTC.